The 4 T cell receptor beta chains reported below all come from one sample, sequenced in a study of early T cells in non-severe SARS-CoV-2 infection. MiXCR, applied by TCRdb to the 5' RACE reads, yields one record per CDR3 protein. Of about 30,000 distinct CDR3 sequences listed, about 5% are singletons. The sequencing sample was made of whole blood. Source of these receptors: an adult who was a healthcare worker with PCR-confirmed SARS-CoV-2 infection or an uninfected control (not recorded which).

The rearrangement joins TRBV2 to TRBJ2-1; TRBD2 matches 16 bases. V lost 4 bases to trimming and J lost 4 bases; unmatched junction nucleotides: 13. There are 20 residues in the CDR3. The germline V gene encodes CDR1 SNHLY and CDR2 FYNNEI. The CDR3 region is CASSGGGLAGGIPPYNEQFF. The CDR3 bases are TGTGCCAGCAGTGGAGGGGGACTAGCGGGAGGGATCCCTCCGTACAATGAGCAGTTCTTC.

As to this clonotype: A much bigger clone sits one base away, suggesting this may be a read error. The rearrangement uses TRBV7-2 and TRBJ2-7, with a possible D match to TRBD2 (5 bases). Trimming stripped 0 bases from V and 6 bases from J, with 15 bases between. CDR1 and CDR2 (germline): SGHTA, FQGNSA. The CDR3 extends over 15 amino acids. The CDR3 sequence: CASSLAARGLLEQYF. The DNA for the CDR3 is TGTGCCAGCAGCTTAGCGGCGAGAGGGCTTCTCGAGCAGTACTTC.

The sample holds many counts of this clonotype. The rearrangement joins TRBV5-1 to TRBJ2-7; D gene ambiguous. V was trimmed by 0 bases and J by 3 bases, leaving 4 bases between them. This CDR3 is 12 amino acids long. Germline V gene sequence: CDR1 SGHRS, CDR2 YFSETQ. The CDR3 DNA follows: TGCGCCAGCAGCTTGGGGGTCTACGAGCAGTACTTC. Its translation is CASSLGVYEQYF.

This clonotype was counted at least ten times. The chain combines TRBV7-9 with TRBJ1-2, with D tentatively TRBD1 (5 bases). Per germline, CDR1 SEHNR and CDR2 FQNEAQ (reference sequence). CDR3 length: 14 residues. Trimming pared 5 bases from V and 4 bases from J, leaving 14 bases between. The CDR3 DNA reads as TGTGCCAGCAGCGGCGGCCAGGACACCTATGGCTACACCTTC. Translated, it gives CASSGGQDTYGYTF.